One sample yielded the 32 T cell receptor beta chains listed below, sequenced in a study of CD8+ T cells in alopecia areata. The authors extracted RNA and reverse transcribed it into cDNA as the sequencing template. The protocol was immunoSEQ multiplex PCR, while the TCRdb copy is restricted to in-frame clones and leaves out a portion. Among 170,000 or so clones listed, roughly three fifths were seen once. Treatment: oral pan-JAK inhibitor, 5-10 mg twice daily. The specimen was CD8+ T cells sorted from blood, collected at week 24, from a patient treated with tofacitinib. The receptor set was obtained from a human donor with alopecia areata.

The V gene is TRBV29-1, the J gene TRBJ1-2, with 8 bases that match TRBD1. CDR1 and CDR2 from the germline V gene are SQVTM and ANQGSEA. The CDR3 runs to 15 residues. J lost 4 bases, V lost 7 bases, and 14 bases had no gene match. CDR3 protein: CSAYGQGNLGYGYTF. The CDR3 DNA reads TGCAGCGCGTATGGACAGGGAAATTTGGGCTATGGCTACACCTTC.

This clone was observed a handful of times. The chain has TRBV6-5 and TRBJ1-2; D ambiguous. Germline CDR1 is MNHEY and CDR2 is SVGAGI. Trimming took off 8 bases at V and 3 bases at J, with 10 bases between the two ends. CDR3 length equals 12 residues. DNA for the CDR3: TGTGCCAGCTCCCTTGGGGACTATGGCTACACCTTC. It yields the protein CASSLGDYGYTF.

The V gene is TRBV5-1, the J gene TRBJ2-5; D may correspond to TRBD1 or TRBD2 (6 bases each). The CDR3 runs 15 residues. V was trimmed by 1 base and J by 1 base, leaving 11 bases between them. CDR1 is SGHRS, CDR2 YFSETQ, per germline. The CDR3 sequence is CASSLSGALQETQYF. The CDR3 nucleotides are TGCGCCAGCAGCTTGTCGGGGGCCCTCCAAGAGACCCAGTACTTC.

This clone has only a few counts. The J gene is TRBJ2-7, the V gene TRBV30, with no clear D. This CDR3 spans 16 amino acids. The germline V and J ends were trimmed by 5 bases and 5 bases, with 25 bases remaining between them. Germline loops: CDR1 GTSNPN, CDR2 SVGIG (reference sequence). CDR3 nucleotides: TGTGCCTGGTATCCCCTGCCCCGGACGGTCCTAAACGAGCAGTACTTC. It translates to CAWYPLPRTVLNEQYF.

The table lists this clone with a count of one. The chain couples TRBV2 to TRBJ2-1; D unclear. Germline V gives CDR1 SNHLY, CDR2 FYNNEI. The CDR3 totals 13 residues. Trimming took 4 bases from V and 9 from J, leaving 13 bases between them. CDR3 nucleotide sequence: TGTGCCAGCAGTGGGGGTGGGGTGAGTGAGCAGTTCTTC. It yields the protein CASSGGGVSEQFF.

The rearrangement uses TRBV2 and TRBJ2-1; a weak D match, TRBD1 (5 bases). The ends were cut back, 11 bases at V and 6 bases at J, with 11 bases in the middle. The germline V gene has CDR1 SNHLY and CDR2 FYNNEI. The CDR3 has 11 residues. Written as DNA, the CDR3 is TGTGCCGGCGACAGTCCCAATGAGCAGTTCTTC. Protein sequence: CAGDSPNEQFF.

CDR3 loop: CASSWGTENEQFF. The CDR3 DNA reads TGTGCCAGCAGCTGGGGGACGGAAAATGAGCAGTTCTTC. The chain links TRBV5-4 to TRBJ2-1; D possibly uses TRBD1 or TRBD2 (5 bases each). The CDR3 extends over 13 amino acids. Germline V gives CDR1 SGHNT, CDR2 YYREEE (reference sequence). V was clipped by 3 bases and J by 7 bases, with 11 bases between them.

V gene TRBV5-1 combines with J gene TRBJ1-5; 7 bases are shared with TRBD1. This CDR3 spans 15 amino acids. Trimming at V came to 4 bases and at J to 1 base, leaving 5 bases not matched to a gene. CDR1 is SGHRS and CDR2 is YFSETQ in the germline V gene. CDR3 DNA: TGCGCCAGCAGCATCGGGACAGCAAGCAATCAGCCCCAGCATTTT. It codes for CASSIGTASNQPQHF.

This clone was observed a few times. V and J are TRBV13 and TRBJ1-3, with D tentatively TRBD1 (5 bases). CDR1 is PRHDT and CDR2 is FYEKMQ in the germline V gene (reference sequence). This CDR3 has 16 residues. Trimming stripped 5 bases from V and 2 bases from J, with 16 bases between. In DNA, the CDR3 is TGTGCCAGCAGCACACATCGGGGGACGGCTGGAAACACCATATATTTT. It encodes CASSTHRGTAGNTIYF. The complete variable domain, with remaining parts taken from reference TRBV13 and TRBJ1-3, reads AAGVIQSPRHLIKEKRETATLKCYPIPRHDTVYWYQQGPGQDPQFLISFYEKMQSDKGSIPDRFSAQQFSDYHSELNMSSLELGDSALYFCASSTHRGTAGNTIYFGEGSWLTVV.

This clone has just a few counts. V usage is TRBV29-1 and J usage is TRBJ2-1; 10 bases agree with TRBD1. Germline V gene lookup returns CDR1 SQVTM and CDR2 ANQGSEA. V shed 6 bases and J 7 bases; nucleotides not matched to a gene: 9. The CDR3 totals 14 residues. The CDR3 bases are TGCAGCGTCGCCGGGACAGGGGAGAGGAATGAGCAGTTCTTC. As protein: CSVAGTGERNEQFF.

The chain recombines TRBV7-2 with TRBJ2-7; 9 positions agree with TRBD1. Germline-derived CDR1 and CDR2 are SGHTA and FQGNSA. The V and J ends lost 5 bases and 1 base, in that order; junction bases with no gene match: 9. The CDR3 has 16 residues. This CDR3 is CASSRIGGQGSYEQYF. CDR3 nucleotides: TGTGCCAGCAGCCGCATTGGGGGACAGGGATCCTACGAGCAGTACTTC.

This chain uses TRBV27 with TRBJ2-7; 10 nucleotides agree with TRBD1. J gave up 5 bases and V 1 base, and 2 bases lay outside the gene matches. The CDR3 extends over 14 amino acids. Germline values: CDR1 MNHEY, CDR2 SMNVEV (reference sequence). The CDR3 nucleotides are TGTGCCAGCAGTTTATATGGGACAGGGGACGAGCAGTACTTC. Translated, it gives CASSLYGTGDEQYF.

The chain uses TRBV13 and TRBJ2-1, with 10 bases identical to TRBD2. CDR1 and CDR2 (germline): PRHDT, FYEKMQ (reference sequence). The CDR3 is 14 amino acids. J was trimmed by 5 bases and V by 7 bases; bases with no gene match: 5. Here the CDR3 DNA reads TGTGCCAGCACCCTAGCGGGGGTAGACAATGAGCAGTTCTTC. Translated: CASTLAGVDNEQFF.

This clone was observed a handful of times. V gene TRBV30 combines with J gene TRBJ1-5; D gene uncertain. CDR1 and CDR2 from the germline V gene are GTSNPN and SVGIG (reference sequence). CDR3 length equals 14 residues. The V gene lost 0 bases and the J gene lost 2 bases, with 8 bases spanning the gap. CDR3 nucleotide sequence: TGTGCCTGGAGTGTATCCGGGGGCAATCAGCCCCAGCATTTT. It encodes CAWSVSGGNQPQHF. The variable domain in full, with the rest retrieved from reference TRBV30 and TRBJ1-5, is SQTIHQWPATLVQPVGSPLSLECTVEGTSNPNLYWYRQAAGRGLQLLFYSVGIGQISSEVPQNLSASRPQDRQFILSSKKLLLSDSGFYLCAWSVSGGNQPQHFGDGTRLSIL.

The J gene is TRBJ1-6, the V gene TRBV4-1, with 9 bases fitting TRBD1. Germline CDR1 and CDR2: MGHRA and YSYEKL. Unmatched junction bases numbered 6, after V lost 2 bases and J lost 7 bases. The CDR3 sequence is 16 residues long. The CDR3 loop reads CASSQPLQGANSPLHF. CDR3 DNA sequence: TGCGCCAGCAGCCAACCCTTACAGGGGGCGAATTCACCCCTCCACTTT.

This CDR3 is CATSRQDKSTNEKLFF. The CDR3 region has the DNA TGTGCCACCAGCAGGCAAGACAAATCAACTAATGAAAAACTGTTTTTT. The V and J genes are TRBV15 and TRBJ1-4; D remains ambiguous. Trimming took 3 bases from V and 0 from J, leaving 11 bases between them. Germline V CDR1 and CDR2: LNHNV, YYDKDF (reference sequence). The CDR3 is 16 amino acids.

V usage is TRBV5-1 and J usage is TRBJ1-2, with TRBD1 as a possible D gene (5 bases). Trimming removed 7 bases at V and 5 bases at J, with 12 bases between. Germline V CDR1 and CDR2: SGHRS, YFSETQ. This CDR3 comprises 12 residues. CDR3 DNA: TGCGCCAGCCGGGGCATGGGGTATGGCTACACCTTC. Translated: CASRGMGYGYTF.

CDR3 DNA sequence: TGTGCCAGCAGCTTAATAGAAAGCTCCTACGAGCAGTACTTC. Translation gives CASSLIESSYEQYF. The V and J genes are TRBV7-9 and TRBJ2-7; D unresolved. In germline, CDR1 is SEHNR, CDR2 FQNEAQ (reference sequence). The CDR3 totals 14 residues. Between the trimmed V and J ends, which lost 2 bases and 0 bases, there was a span of 8 bases.

The chain couples TRBV29-1 to TRBJ2-2; the D gene is possibly TRBD2 (5 bases). Trimming left V 3 bases short and J 1 base short, with 9 bases between. Germline CDR1 is SQVTM and CDR2 is ANQGSEA. The CDR3 covers 14 residues. CDR3 DNA: TGCAGCGTTGACGTTGCGGGGAACACCGGGGAGCTGTTTTTT. It encodes CSVDVAGNTGELFF.

A remark on this clone: Different DNA sequences within this sample yield the same CDR3. The V gene is TRBV4-1, the J gene TRBJ1-5; D unclear. Trimming took off 4 bases at V and 7 bases at J, with 17 bases between the two ends. Germline assignment: CDR1 MGHRA and CDR2 YSYEKL. CDR3 length equals 15 residues. CDR3 sequence reads: CASSRQSGLDQPQHF. The CDR3 DNA reads TGCGCCAGCAGCCGTCAGTCCGGTCTAGACCAGCCCCAGCATTTT.

The CDR3 sequence: CAILDRGQYEQYF. The CDR3 DNA sequence: TGTGCCATTCTTGACAGGGGTCAATACGAGCAGTACTTC. The chain joins TRBV10-3 to TRBJ2-7; 8 positions match TRBD1. The CDR3 has 13 residues. CDR1 ENHRY and CDR2 SYGVKD come from the germline V gene. V was pared by 9 bases and J by 4 bases, with 8 bases of the junction left unmatched.

Points on this clone: The same CDR3 can be traced to other DNA sequences in this sample. This chain uses TRBV27 with TRBJ1-1; 8 bases align to TRBD1. V lost 8 bases, J lost 1 base, and 0 bases stayed unmatched. Germline CDR1 MNHEY, CDR2 SMNVEV (reference sequence). The CDR3 has 12 residues. The CDR3, as DNA: TGTGCCAGCGGACAGGGGAACACTGAAGCTTTCTTT. Its protein is CASGQGNTEAFF.

This clone showed up just a few times. The chain has TRBV30 and TRBJ2-7; the D is unclear. V lost 4 bases and J 8 bases, leaving 21 bases between the germline ends. CDR1 and CDR2 from the germline V gene are GTSNPN and SVGIG (reference sequence). CDR3 length: 14 amino acids. The CDR3 spells CAWTSPGRMPQQYF. Here the CDR3 DNA reads TGTGCCTGGACCTCACCGGGCCGTATGCCCCAGCAGTACTTC.

This clone was seen just once. V and J are TRBV4-1 and TRBJ1-1; tentatively, D is TRBD1 (5 bases). The CDR3 length is 13 residues. Germline V gene lookup returns CDR1 MGHRA and CDR2 YSYEKL. Deletions cut 4 bases from V and 1 base from J, with 7 bases between. The CDR3 bases are TGCGCCAGCAGCCCGACAGAGAACACTGAAGCTTTCTTT. Translating gives CASSPTENTEAFF.

Only a few counts were recorded for this clone. The chain joins TRBV4-1 to TRBJ2-1, with TRBD1 identical over 7 bases. Germline CDR1 and CDR2: MGHRA and YSYEKL. The J segment lost 6 bases and the V segment lost 2 bases, leaving 4 bases of the junction unmatched. CDR3 length: 14 amino acids. CDR3 sequence reads: CASSQPTGSNEQFF. The CDR3 coding sequence is TGCGCCAGCAGCCAACCGACAGGGTCCAATGAGCAGTTCTTC.

This rearrangement joins TRBV11-2 to TRBJ2-7, with D perhaps TRBD1 (6 bases). CDR1 SGHAT and CDR2 FQNNGV come from the germline V gene. Trimming removed 4 bases at V and 5 bases at J, with 9 bases between. This CDR3 comprises 12 residues. The CDR3 DNA is TGTGCCAGCAGCTCGCCAGGGGACGAGCAGTACTTC. Protein: CASSSPGDEQYF.

The chain combines TRBV7-9 with TRBJ2-1; D could derive from TRBD1 or TRBD2 (6 bases each). CDR3 length equals 15 residues. Germline assignment: CDR1 SEHNR and CDR2 FQNEAQ (reference sequence). V lost 1 base and J 2 bases, leaving 9 bases between the germline ends. The DNA of the CDR3 is TGTGCCAGCAGCTTAGTCGGGGGCACCTACAATGAGCAGTTCTTC. Its translation is CASSLVGGTYNEQFF.

The V and J genes are TRBV18 and TRBJ1-1, with unresolved D. Germline lookup yields CDR1 KGHSH and CDR2 LQKENI. V dropped 2 bases and J dropped 1 base, with 5 bases sitting between them. CDR3 size: 13 residues. The CDR3 nucleotides read TGTGCCAGCTCACCAGGGTGGAACACTGAAGCTTTCTTT. This encodes CASSPGWNTEAFF.

Comment on this clone: One end of the junction is discordant with germline, which a read error may explain. V usage is TRBV30 and J usage is TRBJ2-6; TRBD2 agrees at 10 bases. Germline CDR1 and CDR2: GTSNPN and SVGIG (reference sequence). CDR3 size: 18 residues. As DNA, the CDR3 is TGTGCCAGGAGCGGGACTAGCGCCGGATTTTCTGGGGCCAACGTCCTGACTTTC. Protein product: CARSGTSAGFSGANVLTF.

The chain recombines TRBV7-9 with TRBJ2-1, with D maybe TRBD2 (6 bases). The ends were cut back, 1 base at V and 8 bases at J, with 12 bases in the middle. The CDR3 consists of 14 residues. Looked up from germline, CDR1 is SEHNR and CDR2 is FQNEAQ (reference sequence). CDR3 in amino acids: CASSLGVRGYEQFF. In DNA form, the CDR3 reads TGTGCCAGCAGCTTAGGTGTCCGGGGGTATGAGCAGTTCTTC.

The chain links TRBV7-9 to TRBJ1-6, with D hard to call. V dropped 3 bases and J dropped 7 bases, with 4 bases sitting between them. Germline V gives CDR1 SEHNR, CDR2 FQNEAQ (reference sequence). The CDR3 runs 12 residues. CDR3 DNA sequence: TGTGCCAGCAGCTTGACAAATTCACCCCTCCACTTT. The encoded protein is CASSLTNSPLHF.

V and J are TRBV7-8 and TRBJ1-1; D gene uncertain. CDR1 and CDR2 (germline): SGHVS, FQNEAQ. V gave up 3 bases and J gave up 4 bases, with 9 bases separating them. This CDR3 region has 13 residues. The CDR3 region is CASSFGVGTEAFF. The CDR3 region has the DNA TGTGCCAGCAGCTTCGGGGTAGGCACTGAAGCTTTCTTT.